This TCR beta chain was recovered during a study of technical replicates of blood from several donors. This CDR3 contains 13 residues. Deletions cut 3 bases from V and 9 bases from J, with 15 bases between. Looked up from germline, CDR1 is GTSNPN and CDR2 is SVGIG (reference sequence). Repertoires were generated with immunoSEQ multiplex PCR, while TCRdb's copy carries only in-frame clones and drops some. Among about 68,000 clones, approximately 97% were seen once, and the ten largest hold over 0.2%. The sequenced sample consisted of T cells isolated from PBMCs. The TCR was taken from a human donor in good health. This chain connects TRBV30 to TRBJ2-1; D gene uncertain. CDR3 sequence reads: CAWREVSIGEQFF. The CDR3 DNA reads TGTGCCTGGAGAGAAGTTAGCATCGGTGAGCAGTTCTTC. Supplemented by reference TRBV30 and TRBJ2-1, the full variable domain reads SQTIHQWPATLVQPVGSPLSLECTVEGTSNPNLYWYRQAAGRGLQLLFYSVGIGQISSEVPQNLSASRPQDRQFILSSKKLLLSDSGFYLCAWREVSIGEQFFGPGTRLTVL.